This T cell receptor beta chain was identified during a study of cytomegalovirus exposure and HLA in healthy donors. Comments on this clone: Its antigen remains unidentified.

Findings and caveats of the study: Rarity characterized most TCR sequences, yet some public TCRs appeared in many donors. According to a later analysis, TCR clusters from the first cohort tended to co-occur in the 110 or so validation repertoires. Some TCR beta chains (roughly 150 of them) were listed as cytomegalovirus-associated.

This CDR3 spans 16 amino acids. Germline V gives CDR1 LNHNV, CDR2 YYDKDF (reference sequence). Trimming took 1 base from V and 8 from J; bases not matched to a gene: 8. Sequencing used immunoSEQ multiplex PCR; TCRdb keeps in-frame clones, though not all of them. This sample carries 220,000 or so clones, just over 90% of them seen once, and the ten largest clones take more than 1%. The chain combines TRBV15 with TRBJ2-1; TRBD1 matches at 10 bases. This TCR came from a woman aged 18 to 35 in good health and CMV-seronegative. The sample consisted of PBMCs. CDR3 protein: CATSRGHGTGEDEQFF. The CDR3 DNA is TGTGCCACCAGCAGAGGCCACGGGACAGGGGAGGATGAGCAGTTCTTC.